The rows below give T cell receptor beta chains drawn from one sample of a study of shared clonotypes between healthy human individuals. The data were produced by immunoSEQ multiplex PCR, yet TCRdb's version contains in-frame clones alone and is incomplete. The table has about 1.1 million clones, around 78% seen once. The sequencing input was memory CD4+ T cells from PBMCs. The source is a man younger than 35 in good health. Some clones in this sample may be carry-over from other donors' samples. The CDR3 runs from the conserved cysteine through the conserved F or W. Each record gives: J gene, V gene, CDR3 protein.

J gene: TRBJ1-6
V gene: TRBV7-9
CDR3 protein: CASSLRSSYNSPLHF

J gene: TRBJ2-1
V gene: TRBV27
CDR3 protein: CASRRGTGAHEQFF

J gene: TRBJ1-5
V gene: TRBV4-2
CDR3 protein: CASSQAQRGGIEPQHF

J gene: TRBJ2-3
V gene: TRBV9
CDR3 protein: CASSTRPGGADTQYF

J gene: TRBJ1-2
V gene: TRBV28
CDR3 protein: CATKTQGQADGYTF

J gene: TRBJ2-6
V gene: TRBV7-9
CDR3 protein: CASSRHTGIGANVLTF

J gene: TRBJ1-1
V gene: TRBV7-8
CDR3 protein: CASSLTRDRVANTEAFF

J gene: TRBJ1-1
V gene: TRBV6-6
CDR3 protein: CASSYTFAVNTEAFF

J gene: TRBJ1-4
V gene: TRBV21-1
CDR3 protein: CASSPGQGSNEKLFF

J gene: TRBJ2-3
V gene: TRBV5-4
CDR3 protein: CASSAAGGSDTQYF

J gene: TRBJ2-3
V gene: TRBV11-3
CDR3 protein: CASSPGLAATDTQYF

J gene: TRBJ2-2
V gene: TRBV12-5
CDR3 protein: CASGQGQTTGELFF

J gene: TRBJ2-1
V gene: TRBV11-2
CDR3 protein: CASSPRMRGARYNEQFF

J gene: TRBJ2-5
V gene: TRBV5-1
CDR3 protein: CASSANGAGGGETQYF

J gene: TRBJ2-3
V gene: TRBV7-2
CDR3 protein: CASSLTRGDTQYF

J gene: TRBJ2-3
V gene: TRBV5-1
CDR3 protein: CASSTRTGRDTQYF

J gene: TRBJ1-5
V gene: TRBV28
CDR3 protein: CASRGGTSSNQPQHF

J gene: TRBJ2-1
V gene: TRBV15
CDR3 protein: CATSRILHSGRGYNEQFF

J gene: TRBJ2-1
V gene: TRBV13
CDR3 protein: CASSLVPGEGSNEQFF

J gene: TRBJ2-3
V gene: TRBV6-6
CDR3 protein: CASIQDRATDTQYF

J gene: TRBJ1-1
V gene: TRBV7-9
CDR3 protein: CASSLQGLSTEAFF

J gene: TRBJ2-7
V gene: TRBV7-9
CDR3 protein: CASSYLPGTGVVEQYF

J gene: TRBJ1-1
V gene: TRBV30
CDR3 protein: CAWSPTTWEARAFF

J gene: TRBJ2-6
V gene: TRBV9
CDR3 protein: CASSVTGGGANVLTF

J gene: TRBJ2-1
V gene: TRBV7-7
CDR3 protein: CASSATGGAYNEQFF

J gene: TRBJ1-2
V gene: TRBV18
CDR3 protein: CASSPSRDSYGYTF

J gene: TRBJ1-3
V gene: TRBV28
CDR3 protein: CASTFTGGRGNTIYF